A selection of T cell receptor beta chains follows, all from one sample in a study of blood T cell repertoires in COVID-19. TCRdb's copy holds only in-frame clones and misses some; the assay was immunoSEQ multiplex PCR. The sample lists approximately 44,000 clones, 87% occurring once. The source material was peripheral blood. The receptors were sampled from a man aged 55 to 69 with acute or convalescent COVID-19. Both conserved end residues are part of each CDR3. Each record gives: D gene, J gene, V gene, clone size, CDR3 DNA, CDR3 protein. The D gene is left open where the match is weak. Size is stated for part of the rows, as once, few or many counts, or as a class when the clone is expanded.

d_gene: .
j_gene: TRBJ2-1
v_gene: TRBV10-1
abundance: .
CDR3nt: TGCGCCAGCAGTGAAAGGCCTCTCCGGCAGGATGAGCAGTTCTTC
CDR3aa: CASSERPLRQDEQFF

d_gene: .
j_gene: TRBJ1-6
v_gene: TRBV19
abundance: .
CDR3nt: TGTGCCAGTAGCTGGGGGGATTCACCCCTCCACTTT
CDR3aa: CASSWGDSPLHF

d_gene: .
j_gene: TRBJ1-4
v_gene: TRBV4-1
abundance: .
CDR3nt: TGCGCCAGCAGCCCGAGGGAGGAAAAACTGTTTTTT
CDR3aa: CASSPREEKLFF

d_gene: TRBD1
j_gene: TRBJ1-1
v_gene: TRBV5-6
abundance: .
CDR3nt: TGTGCCAGCAGCTTGGCCGGGACAGGGGGCACTGAAGCTTTCTTT
CDR3aa: CASSLAGTGGTEAFF

d_gene: TRBD2
j_gene: TRBJ2-2
v_gene: TRBV4-3
abundance: .
CDR3nt: TGCGCCAGCAGCCAAGAAGGTGCGCTAGCGGGGGGCACCGGGGAGCTGTTTTTT
CDR3aa: CASSQEGALAGGTGELFF

d_gene: .
j_gene: TRBJ1-5
v_gene: TRBV27
abundance: .
CDR3nt: TGTGCCAGCAGTTTCAGCGACGGGTATCAGCCCCAGCATTTT
CDR3aa: CASSFSDGYQPQHF

d_gene: .
j_gene: TRBJ2-1
v_gene: TRBV4-1
abundance: .
CDR3nt: TGCGCCAGCAGCCAAGATGGGCTAGCTAGCGATGAGCAGTTCTTC
CDR3aa: CASSQDGLASDEQFF

d_gene: .
j_gene: TRBJ1-2
v_gene: TRBV3-1/TRBV3-2
abundance: few
CDR3nt: TGTGCCAGCAGCCAAGCAGGGGATGGCTACACCTTC
CDR3aa: CASSQAGDGYTF

d_gene: .
j_gene: TRBJ1-6
v_gene: TRBV3-1/TRBV3-2
abundance: .
CDR3nt: TGTGCCAGCAGCCACCAACCGCGGTTTAATTCACCCCTCCACTTT
CDR3aa: CASSHQPRFNSPLHF

d_gene: TRBD2
j_gene: TRBJ2-3
v_gene: TRBV4-3
abundance: .
CDR3nt: TGCGCCAGCAGCTTTGGTTGGACTAGCGGGGGAGGCACAGATACGCAGTATTTT
CDR3aa: CASSFGWTSGGGTDTQYF

d_gene: TRBD2
j_gene: TRBJ2-1
v_gene: TRBV12-5
abundance: .
CDR3nt: TGTGCTAGTGAGGAAGGCGGGGGGGGCTACCGTGAGCAGTTCTTC
CDR3aa: CASEEGGGGYREQFF

d_gene: TRBD1
j_gene: TRBJ2-7
v_gene: TRBV18
abundance: .
CDR3nt: TGTGCCAGCTCATCGCCGGGACAGTCCTACGAGCAGTACTTC
CDR3aa: CASSSPGQSYEQYF

d_gene: .
j_gene: TRBJ1-3
v_gene: TRBV7-8
abundance: .
CDR3nt: TGTGCCAGCAGAACCGGCCCGGGGACTATCTCTGGAAACACCATATATTTT
CDR3aa: CASRTGPGTISGNTIYF

d_gene: TRBD1
j_gene: TRBJ2-7
v_gene: TRBV10-3
abundance: .
CDR3nt: TGTGCCATCAGTGCAGGACAGGGGGCCTACGAGCAGTACTTC
CDR3aa: CAISAGQGAYEQYF

d_gene: .
j_gene: TRBJ1-2
v_gene: TRBV4-3
abundance: .
CDR3nt: TGCGCCAGCAGTCCAGACCGGGACTACGGCTACACCTTC
CDR3aa: CASSPDRDYGYTF

d_gene: TRBD2
j_gene: TRBJ2-2
v_gene: TRBV9
abundance: .
CDR3nt: TGTGCCAGCAGCGTACAGGGCGGGGGGGCGCCCGGGGAGCTGTTTTTT
CDR3aa: CASSVQGGGAPGELFF

d_gene: .
j_gene: TRBJ2-7
v_gene: TRBV5-8
abundance: .
CDR3nt: TGTGCCAGCAGCCATCGGACAGACTCCTACGAGCAGTACTTC
CDR3aa: CASSHRTDSYEQYF

d_gene: .
j_gene: TRBJ1-5
v_gene: TRBV30
abundance: .
CDR3nt: TGTGCCTGGAGTGGTGGCGGGGGCCAGCCCCAGCATTTT
CDR3aa: CAWSGGGGQPQHF

d_gene: TRBD1
j_gene: TRBJ1-2
v_gene: TRBV9
abundance: .
CDR3nt: TGTGCCAGCAGCGGTATTCCGGGACAGCCTAACTATGGCTACACCTTC
CDR3aa: CASSGIPGQPNYGYTF

d_gene: TRBD1
j_gene: TRBJ1-1
v_gene: TRBV28
abundance: .
CDR3nt: TGTGCCAGCAGTTTTTCCGGGACAGGGGGTTGGAGCACTGAAGCTTTCTTT
CDR3aa: CASSFSGTGGWSTEAFF

d_gene: .
j_gene: TRBJ1-2
v_gene: TRBV24-1
abundance: .
CDR3nt: TGTGCCACCAGTGTTTCTGCTAACTATGGCTACACCTTC
CDR3aa: CATSVSANYGYTF

d_gene: .
j_gene: TRBJ2-7
v_gene: TRBV3-1/TRBV3-2
abundance: .
CDR3nt: TGTGCCAGCAGCCAATGGCGGGGATACTACGAGCAGTACTTC
CDR3aa: CASSQWRGYYEQYF

d_gene: TRBD2
j_gene: TRBJ2-3
v_gene: TRBV3-1/TRBV3-2
abundance: .
CDR3nt: TGTGCCAGCAGCGGGCTAGCGGGGGGAACAGATACGCAGTATTTT
CDR3aa: CASSGLAGGTDTQYF

d_gene: .
j_gene: TRBJ1-4
v_gene: TRBV5-5
abundance: .
CDR3nt: TGTGCCAGCAGCCTCCTCAGTGCAACTAATGAAAAACTGTTTTTT
CDR3aa: CASSLLSATNEKLFF

d_gene: TRBD1
j_gene: TRBJ1-1
v_gene: TRBV30
abundance: .
CDR3nt: TGTGCCTGGAAAAATCCGGGACAGGGGGCGTCTCAAGCTTTCTTT
CDR3aa: CAWKNPGQGASQAFF

d_gene: .
j_gene: TRBJ1-5
v_gene: TRBV7-8
abundance: .
CDR3nt: TGTGCCAGCAGCTTAGCGGGAGGGGGTATTAATCAGCCCCAGCATTTT
CDR3aa: CASSLAGGGINQPQHF

d_gene: TRBD1
j_gene: TRBJ1-2
v_gene: TRBV20-1
abundance: .
CDR3nt: TGCAGTGCTAGTGGGACAGGGGCTTCTAACTATGGCTACACCTTC
CDR3aa: CSASGTGASNYGYTF

d_gene: TRBD1
j_gene: TRBJ1-2
v_gene: TRBV5-1
abundance: .
CDR3nt: TGCGCCAGCAGCTTGGCGGCGACGACAGGGGACTATGGCTACACCTTC
CDR3aa: CASSLAATTGDYGYTF

d_gene: TRBD1
j_gene: TRBJ1-1
v_gene: TRBV11-2
abundance: .
CDR3nt: TGTGCCAGCAGCACACGGACAGGGAACACTGAAGCTTTCTTT
CDR3aa: CASSTRTGNTEAFF

d_gene: .
j_gene: TRBJ1-2
v_gene: TRBV10-3
abundance: .
CDR3nt: TGTGCCATCATGAGTGCGGAGAGGCGGGGTGGCTACACCTTC
CDR3aa: CAIMSAERRGGYTF

d_gene: TRBD1
j_gene: TRBJ1-2
v_gene: TRBV11-3
abundance: .
CDR3nt: TGTGCCAGCAGCTTATCAGGGGGTTATGGCTACACCTTC
CDR3aa: CASSLSGGYGYTF

d_gene: .
j_gene: TRBJ2-7
v_gene: TRBV5-1
abundance: .
CDR3nt: TGCGCCAGCAGCTTGGCCGGTGTCCTCCGAGAGGGCCTGGGCGAGCAGTACTTC
CDR3aa: CASSLAGVLREGLGEQYF

d_gene: .
j_gene: TRBJ1-4
v_gene: TRBV7-6
abundance: .
CDR3nt: TGTGCCAGCAGCTTAGGTCAGGGGAATGAAAAACTGTTTTTT
CDR3aa: CASSLGQGNEKLFF

d_gene: TRBD1
j_gene: TRBJ1-2
v_gene: TRBV28
abundance: .
CDR3nt: TGTGCCAGCAGTCTAGGGACAGCCCGCGACTATGGCTACACCTTC
CDR3aa: CASSLGTARDYGYTF

d_gene: .
j_gene: TRBJ1-2
v_gene: TRBV30
abundance: .
CDR3nt: TGTGCCTGGATCGGGGGGGGCTACACCTTC
CDR3aa: CAWIGGGYTF

d_gene: TRBD2
j_gene: TRBJ2-7
v_gene: TRBV9
abundance: .
CDR3nt: TGTGCCAGCAGCGTGGCTAGCGGGGGCTACGAGCAGTACTTC
CDR3aa: CASSVASGGYEQYF

d_gene: TRBD1
j_gene: TRBJ1-2
v_gene: TRBV4-1
abundance: .
CDR3nt: TGCGCCAGCAGCCAAGAAGGCCGGGGACAGGAGTATGGCTACACCTTC
CDR3aa: CASSQEGRGQEYGYTF

d_gene: .
j_gene: TRBJ1-5
v_gene: TRBV5-6
abundance: .
CDR3nt: TGTGCCAGCAGCTTGGACAGAAATCAGCCCCAGCATTTT
CDR3aa: CASSLDRNQPQHF

d_gene: TRBD1
j_gene: TRBJ1-6
v_gene: TRBV4-3
abundance: .
CDR3nt: TGCGCCAGCAGCCAAGATCTCACGGGGACAGCTAATAATTCACCCCTCCACTTT
CDR3aa: CASSQDLTGTANNSPLHF

d_gene: .
j_gene: TRBJ2-5
v_gene: TRBV30
abundance: .
CDR3nt: TGTGCGCGCGCAGGAGGGCACGAGACCCAGTACTTC
CDR3aa: CARAGGHETQYF

d_gene: TRBD2
j_gene: TRBJ2-1
v_gene: TRBV6-5
abundance: .
CDR3nt: TGTGCCAGCAGTTACTCTTCTAGCGGGGGCAATGAGCAGTTCTTC
CDR3aa: CASSYSSSGGNEQFF

d_gene: .
j_gene: TRBJ1-2
v_gene: TRBV2
abundance: .
CDR3nt: TGTGCCAGCAAAAGCGGGGGGGGAGATGGCTACACCTTC
CDR3aa: CASKSGGGDGYTF

d_gene: TRBD1
j_gene: TRBJ2-1
v_gene: TRBV5-1
abundance: .
CDR3nt: TGCGCCAGCAGCTTAGTGACAGGGGCAAATTTGTACAATGAGCAGTTCTTC
CDR3aa: CASSLVTGANLYNEQFF

d_gene: TRBD2
j_gene: TRBJ2-1
v_gene: TRBV2
abundance: .
CDR3nt: TGTGCCAGCCGTGGTGGGACTAGCGGGGGACGGCAGTTCTTC
CDR3aa: CASRGGTSGGRQFF

d_gene: TRBD2
j_gene: TRBJ2-1
v_gene: TRBV6-5
abundance: .
CDR3nt: TGTGCCAGCACGAGAGCGGGGGGCCTCCACAATGAGCAGTTCTTC
CDR3aa: CASTRAGGLHNEQFF

d_gene: TRBD1
j_gene: TRBJ2-7
v_gene: TRBV18
abundance: few
CDR3nt: TGTGCCAGCTCACCTGGGACAGCCACCTACGAGCAGTACTTC
CDR3aa: CASSPGTATYEQYF

d_gene: TRBD2
j_gene: TRBJ2-1
v_gene: TRBV4-3
abundance: .
CDR3nt: TGCGCCAGCAGCCAAGGGAGCGGGGGGGCCAATGAGCAGTTCTTC
CDR3aa: CASSQGSGGANEQFF

d_gene: TRBD1
j_gene: TRBJ2-7
v_gene: TRBV10-1
abundance: few
CDR3nt: TGCGCCAGCAGTGGAGGGACAGAGAAATTTCAGTACTTC
CDR3aa: CASSGGTEKFQYF

d_gene: .
j_gene: TRBJ1-4
v_gene: TRBV30
abundance: .
CDR3nt: TGTGCCTGGAGTGGACAGCCTATTAATGAAAAACTGTTTTTT
CDR3aa: CAWSGQPINEKLFF

d_gene: TRBD1
j_gene: TRBJ1-2
v_gene: TRBV27
abundance: .
CDR3nt: TGTGCCAGCAGTTCAAAAAGGGGGACAGGGTATGGCTACACCTTC
CDR3aa: CASSSKRGTGYGYTF

d_gene: TRBD2
j_gene: TRBJ2-1
v_gene: TRBV4-3
abundance: .
CDR3nt: TGCGCCAGCAGCCCCCTAGGGACTAGTTATGAGCAGTTCTTC
CDR3aa: CASSPLGTSYEQFF

d_gene: .
j_gene: TRBJ2-1
v_gene: TRBV13
abundance: few
CDR3nt: TGTGCCAGCAGCACCCAGTCAGCCTACAATGAGCAGTTCTTC
CDR3aa: CASSTQSAYNEQFF

d_gene: TRBD1
j_gene: TRBJ1-6
v_gene: TRBV5-1
abundance: few
CDR3nt: TGCGCCAGCAGCACATCCGGGACAGGGGTATCACCCCTCCACTTT
CDR3aa: CASSTSGTGVSPLHF